This T cell receptor beta chain was sequenced for a study of early T cells in non-severe SARS-CoV-2 infection. The overall study: Sequencing of unsorted whole blood was done on bulk RNA, leaving chains unpaired.

Individual cDNA molecules carried attached unique molecular identifiers. TCRdb fed the 5' RACE reads into MiXCR, producing one record per CDR3 protein. Seen here are roughly 52,000 distinct CDR3 sequences, around 8% observed once, and the top ten hold around a tenth. CDR3 length equals 17 residues. Trimming removed 3 bases from V and 9 bases from J; junction bases left unmatched: 14. Germline assignment: CDR1 KGHSH and CDR2 LQKENI. This clonotype appeared many times. The antigen is not known. Study findings and constraints: Using VDJdb, the matching emphasized anti-spike CD8 responses while missing private and CD4 specificities.

Sequenced: whole blood. The receptor was derived from an adult who was a healthcare worker with PCR-confirmed SARS-CoV-2 infection or an uninfected control (not recorded which). The chain employs TRBV18 and TRBJ1-1; 12 nucleotides match TRBD1. The CDR3 region is CASSPPGQGARGLQAFF. CDR3 nucleotides: TGTGCCAGCTCACCGCCGGGACAGGGGGCGCGGGGCCTTCAAGCTTTCTTT.